This entry features one TCR beta chain sequence. The antigen is unknown. The record originates from a study of cytomegalovirus exposure and HLA in healthy donors. At the level of the study: As an earlier analysis found, 150 million to 200 million T cells yielded about 100 million unique TCR beta sequences.

Use of 60 Vbeta and 13 Jbeta primers characterized the PCR. Assay: immunoSEQ multiplex PCR; the TCRdb copy retains only in-frame clones and omits some. The table has 200,000 or so clones, roughly four fifths seen once. The J segment lost 2 bases and the V segment lost 4 bases, leaving 8 bases of the junction unmatched. This CDR3 spans 16 amino acids. Per germline, CDR1 SGHRS and CDR2 YFSETQ. Whole-study results and caveats: A later analysis reportedly found that, within productive TCRs, an Asian-associated ancestry cluster had fewer N-insertions than the mean observed across the approximately 700 donors. Links to common viral pathogens appeared, in a later analysis, for several of the most significant clusters.

Input material: PBMCs. This TCR was recovered from a woman between 18 and 30 years old in good health and CMV-seronegative. This chain joins TRBV5-1 and TRBJ2-2, with TRBD1 matching over 7 bases. CDR3 loop: CASSPPGQTNTGELFF. The CDR3 nucleotides are TGCGCCAGCAGCCCCCCGGGACAGACAAACACCGGGGAGCTGTTTTTT. Drawing the rest from reference TRBV5-1 and TRBJ2-2, the complete variable domain is KAGVTQTPRYLIKTRGQQVTLSCSPISGHRSVSWYQQTPGQGLQFLFEYFSETQRNKGNFPGRFSGRQFSNSRSEMNVSTLELGDSALYLCASSPPGQTNTGELFFGEGSRLTVL.